These 30 T cell receptor beta chains were all obtained from the same sample, sequenced in a study of T cell responses to AZD1222 COVID-19 vaccine. Assay: immunoSEQ multiplex PCR; the TCRdb copy retains only in-frame clones and omits some. The sample has about 72,000 clones, roughly 90% seen once. The starting material was peripheral blood, obtained on day 0 of AZD1222 vaccination. These receptors were obtained from an adult in good health.

V usage is TRBV2 and J usage is TRBJ1-6; possible D gene TRBD1, 5 bases. CDR1 is SNHLY and CDR2 is FYNNEI in the germline V gene. The CDR3 has 14 amino acids. Trimming took 7 bases from V and 8 from J, leaving 15 bases between them. The CDR3 DNA is TGTGCCAGCACGATCGCAGGGACGGATTCACCCCTCCACTTT. Amino acids: CASTIAGTDSPLHF.

This chain joins TRBV13 and TRBJ1-1; D gene uncertain. The CDR3 consists of 15 residues. The germline CDR1 and CDR2 sequences are PRHDT and FYEKMQ (reference sequence). Trimming stripped 0 bases from V and 3 bases from J, with 11 bases between. The CDR3 coding sequence is TGTGCCAGCAGCTTAGGCCTCTTCCAGCACACTGAAGCTTTCTTT. This encodes CASSLGLFQHTEAFF.

The chain recombines TRBV7-3 with TRBJ1-6, with D hard to call. Germline V lookup: CDR1 SGHTA, CDR2 FQGTGA. The CDR3 totals 15 residues. Trimming left V 6 bases short and J 7 bases short, with 16 bases between. The CDR3 reads CASRETGLVNSPLHF. The CDR3 region has the DNA TGTGCCAGCAGGGAGACCGGACTAGTAAATTCACCCCTCCACTTT.

The chain uses TRBV4-2 and TRBJ1-6; 10 bases line up with TRBD1. Germline-derived CDR1 and CDR2 are LGHNA and YNFKEQ. This CDR3 has 16 amino acids. V dropped 2 bases and J dropped 6; count of bases not matched to a gene: 4. In nucleotides, the CDR3 is TGTGCCAGCAGCCAATCCGGACAGGGGGTTAATTCACCCCTCCACTTT. Protein product: CASSQSGQGVNSPLHF.

This clone was seen a single time. V is TRBV19 and J is TRBJ2-7, with TRBD1 identical over 10 bases. CDR3 length: 14 amino acids. Looked up from germline, CDR1 is LNHDA and CDR2 is SQIVND (reference sequence). V was clipped by 6 bases and J by 3 bases; unmatched bases: 5. For the CDR3, the DNA is TGTGCCAGTAGGCCGGGACAGGGGAACTACGAGCAGTACTTC. This gives the protein CASRPGQGNYEQYF.

The V call is TRBV12-3 or TRBV12-4, the J call TRBJ1-1; TRBD1 agrees at 7 bases. V shed 6 bases, J shed 3 bases, and the junction held 4 bases outside the gene matches. The CDR3 is 13 amino acids. The CDR3 DNA reads TGTGCCAGCAGCAAGACAGGGTACACTGAAGCTTTCTTT. Translation gives CASSKTGYTEAFF.

CDR3 loop: CATSRPRGLSYGYTF. In nucleotides, the CDR3 is TGTGCCACCAGCCGTCCGCGGGGCCTGTCCTATGGCTACACCTTC. The chain is built from TRBV15 and TRBJ1-2; weak D call: TRBD1 (5 bases). The germline gives CDR1 LNHNV, CDR2 YYDKDF (reference sequence). The CDR3 extends over 15 amino acids. Trimming took 5 bases from V and 4 from J, leaving 17 bases between them.

This clone showed up just a few times. The chain combines TRBV14 with TRBJ1-6; TRBD1 might be the D (5 bases). Looked up from germline, CDR1 is SGHDN and CDR2 is FVKESK. The CDR3 is made up of 13 amino acids. Deletions cut 0 bases from V and 14 bases from J, with 11 bases between. The CDR3 reads CASSQDRGRTLHF. CDR3 sequence (DNA): TGTGCCAGCAGCCAAGATCGGGGGAGGACCCTCCACTTT.

The V and J genes are TRBV3-1 (or the pseudogene TRBV3-2) and TRBJ2-7; D might be TRBD2 (5 bases). The CDR3 contains 15 residues. Trimming removed 1 base from V and 0 bases from J, with 10 bases in between. Germline V gives CDR1 LGHDT, CDR2 YNNKEL (reference sequence). The CDR3, as DNA: TGTGCCAGCAGCCAAGCCGGGAAGAGCTCCTACGAGCAGTACTTC. Translating it yields CASSQAGKSSYEQYF.

The rearrangement joins TRBV7-8 to TRBJ1-2; the D is unclear. This CDR3 region has 15 residues. Germline V gives CDR1 SGHVS, CDR2 FQNEAQ. Trimming took off 0 bases at V and 5 bases at J, with 13 bases between the two ends. CDR3 residues: CASSLAMGGPYGYTF. DNA for the CDR3: TGTGCCAGCAGCTTAGCTATGGGCGGGCCGTATGGCTACACCTTC.

This chain links TRBV14 with TRBJ1-2, with D tentatively TRBD1 (5 bases). Trimming pared 0 bases from V and 8 bases from J, leaving 13 bases between. Germline lookup yields CDR1 SGHDN and CDR2 FVKESK. There are 14 residues in the CDR3. CDR3 residues: CASSQDLGTGGYTF. CDR3 nucleotides: TGTGCCAGCAGCCAAGATCTTGGCACAGGCGGCTACACCTTC.

This sequence joins TRBV18 and TRBJ2-7; D is unclear. This CDR3 has 18 amino acids. Germline assignment: CDR1 KGHSH and CDR2 LQKENI. V lost 6 bases and J lost 5, with 29 bases in between. CDR3 sequence: CASSPSYGRRTPPDEQYF. CDR3 DNA sequence: TGTGCCAGCTCGCCAAGCTACGGTAGGCGAACACCTCCGGACGAGCAGTACTTC.

The rearrangement joins TRBV18 to TRBJ2-7; D possibly corresponds to TRBD2 (5 bases). Trimming shortened V by 4 bases and J by 7 bases, and 17 bases separated the two germline ends. Germline V lookup: CDR1 KGHSH, CDR2 LQKENI. There are 14 residues in the CDR3. Written as DNA, the CDR3 is TGTGCCAGCTCACGCCTGTCCAACCCGGGGGAGCAGTACTTC. This encodes CASSRLSNPGEQYF.

The J gene is TRBJ2-7, the V gene TRBV6-2 or TRBV6-3; 9 nucleotides agree with TRBD2. The trim removed 4 bases at V and 3 bases at J, leaving 10 bases unmatched. CDR3 length: 16 residues. Germline lookup yields CDR1 MNHEY and CDR2 SVGEGT. The CDR3 region has the DNA TGTGCCAGCAGTTCCCCGAGGGGCGGGAGGGTCTACGAGCAGTACTTC. Translation gives CASSSPRGGRVYEQYF.

V gene TRBV29-1 combines with J gene TRBJ1-5, with TRBD1 identical over 9 bases. The germline gives CDR1 SQVTM, CDR2 ANQGSEA. The CDR3 extends over 12 amino acids. The CDR3 bases are TGCAGTGCCGGACAGGGGAATCAGCCCCAGCATTTT. This encodes CSAGQGNQPQHF.

This clone was seen a handful of times. The V gene is TRBV6-5, the J gene TRBJ1-5; D is undetermined. The CDR3 sequence is 14 residues long. V was pared by 0 bases and J by 6 bases, with 9 bases between. The germline CDR1 and CDR2 sequences are MNHEY and SVGAGI. CDR3 DNA: TGTGCCAGCAGTTACTCTTTTTTAGGTCAGCCCCAGCATTTT. Translated: CASSYSFLGQPQHF.

There are a few counts of this clone. The rearrangement links TRBV15 to TRBJ2-3; D gene unclear. Germline CDR1 LNHNV, CDR2 YYDKDF (reference sequence). Trimming removed 0 bases at V and 4 bases at J, with 11 bases between. This CDR3 has 15 residues. DNA of the CDR3: TGTGCCACCAGCAGAGATGATGGAGTACCAGATACGCAGTATTTT. Protein product: CATSRDDGVPDTQYF.

The chain is built from TRBV27 and TRBJ1-2; D uncertain. This CDR3 contains 13 residues. V lost 7 bases to trimming and J lost 3 bases, with 12 bases between them. CDR1 MNHEY and CDR2 SMNVEV come from the germline V gene (reference sequence). The CDR3 sequence is CASTAGRYYGYTF. The CDR3 DNA follows: TGTGCCAGCACCGCCGGACGTTACTATGGCTACACCTTC.

This clone was counted between two and nine times. The V and J genes are TRBV11-3 and TRBJ2-1, with D tentatively TRBD1 or TRBD2 (5 bases each). Between the trimmed V and J ends, which lost 1 base and 6 bases, there was a span of 10 bases. CDR1 SGHNT and CDR2 YENEEA come from the germline V gene. CDR3 length: 14 residues. In DNA, the CDR3 is TGTGCCAGCAGCTTAGTACGGGGCTCCAATGAGCAGTTCTTC. Its protein is CASSLVRGSNEQFF.

The chain has TRBV27 and TRBJ2-5, with 7 bases identical to TRBD1. Germline V CDR1 and CDR2: MNHEY, SMNVEV (reference sequence). Unmatched junction bases numbered 6, after V lost 5 bases and J lost 3 bases. The CDR3 sequence is 14 residues long. CDR3 coding DNA: TGTGCCAGCAGTCCGTCCGGGACAGAAGAGACCCAGTACTTC. This gives the protein CASSPSGTEETQYF.

The V call is TRBV5-4, the J call TRBJ2-3; the match to TRBD2 covers 8 bases. Germline V gives CDR1 SGHNT, CDR2 YYREEE (reference sequence). The CDR3 has 14 amino acids. V shed 4 bases, J shed 6 bases, and the junction held 7 bases outside the gene matches. CDR3 sequence (DNA): TGTGCCAGCAGCGACGCAGCGGGGGATGATACGCAGTATTTT. This translates into CASSDAAGDDTQYF.

The chain links TRBV7-7 to TRBJ1-2; no reliable D call. This CDR3 has 12 residues. The germline gives CDR1 SSHAT, CDR2 FNYEAQ (reference sequence). Trimming left V 4 bases short and J 2 bases short, with 5 bases between. In nucleotides, the CDR3 is TGTGCCAGCAGCTGGGCCAACTATGGCTACACCTTC. Translated, it gives CASSWANYGYTF. Using reference TRBV7-7 and TRBJ1-2 for the parts outside the CDR3, the full variable domain is GAGVSQSPRYKVTKRGQDVTLRCDPISSHATLYWYQQALGQGPEFLTYFNYEAQPDKSGLPSDRFSAERPEGSISTLTIQRTEQRDSAMYRCASSWANYGYTFGSGTRLTVV.

This sequence joins TRBV3-1 (or the pseudogene TRBV3-2) and TRBJ1-5, with D tentatively TRBD1 (5 bases). Per germline, CDR1 LGHDT and CDR2 YNNKEL (reference sequence). The CDR3 runs to 13 residues. V was trimmed by 0 bases and J by 5 bases, leaving 5 bases between them. CDR3 DNA sequence: TGTGCCAGCAGCCAAGAGGGACATCAGCCCCAGCATTTT. It translates to CASSQEGHQPQHF.

This clone was seen once. This sequence joins TRBV30 and TRBJ1-6; D not certain. Trimming removed 3 bases at V and 13 bases at J, with 16 bases between. The CDR3 contains 13 residues. CDR1 and CDR2 from the germline V gene are GTSNPN and SVGIG (reference sequence). The CDR3 sequence: CAWSGGPLEPLHF. Written as DNA, the CDR3 is TGTGCCTGGAGCGGCGGACCCCTCGAGCCCCTCCACTTT.

The CDR3 reads CASSPRFRSYNEQFF. The CDR3 DNA reads as TGCGCCAGCAGCCCCCGATTCCGCTCCTACAATGAGCAGTTCTTC. The J gene is TRBJ2-1, the V gene TRBV5-1; the D is unclear. CDR1 and CDR2 (germline): SGHRS, YFSETQ. CDR3 length: 15 residues. Trimming removed 4 bases from V and 0 bases from J, with 11 bases in between.

This chain joins TRBV28 and TRBJ2-1, with 7 bases that match TRBD1. The V and J ends lost 0 bases and 1 base, in that order; junction bases with no gene match: 0. CDR3 length: 15 amino acids. CDR1 is MDHEN, CDR2 SYDVKM, per germline. CDR3 residues: CASSLWTGSYNEQFF. CDR3 DNA: TGTGCCAGCAGTTTATGGACAGGGTCCTACAATGAGCAGTTCTTC. Supplemented by reference TRBV28 and TRBJ2-1, the full variable domain reads DVKVTQSSRYLVKRTGEKVFLECVQDMDHENMFWYRQDPGLGLRLIYFSYDVKMKEKGDIPEGYSVSREKKERFSLILESASTNQTSMYLCASSLWTGSYNEQFFGPGTRLTVL.

V and J are TRBV5-1 and TRBJ2-5, with D perhaps assigned TRBD1 or TRBD2 (6 bases each). The ends were cut back, 4 bases at V and 0 bases at J, with 10 bases in the middle. The CDR3 loop spans 14 amino acids. Germline V gene lookup returns CDR1 SGHRS and CDR2 YFSETQ. Here the CDR3 DNA reads TGCGCCAGCAGCGGAGGGGGGTACCAAGAGACCCAGTACTTC. As protein: CASSGGGYQETQYF. Full variable domain (rest looked up from reference TRBV5-1 and TRBJ2-5): KAGVTQTPRYLIKTRGQQVTLSCSPISGHRSVSWYQQTPGQGLQFLFEYFSETQRNKGNFPGRFSGRQFSNSRSEMNVSTLELGDSALYLCASSGGGYQETQYFGPGTRLLVL.

The chain recombines TRBV24-1 with TRBJ1-3; 7 nucleotides align to TRBD1. CDR3 length: 15 residues. V shed 1 base, J shed 4 bases, and the junction held 3 bases outside the gene matches. Germline CDR1 and CDR2: KGHDR and SFDVKD. The CDR3 coding sequence is TGTGCCACCAGTGATTTCAGGGGGTGGGGAAACACCATATATTTT. Translating it yields CATSDFRGWGNTIYF.

This sequence joins TRBV24-1 and TRBJ1-2; possibly TRBD1 for D (6 bases). The CDR3 is made up of 13 amino acids. Germline V gene sequence: CDR1 KGHDR, CDR2 SFDVKD. V was pared by 1 base and J by 6 bases, with 8 bases between. The CDR3 DNA reads TGTGCCACCAGTGATTTTAGGGGGGATGGCTACACCTTC. It codes for CATSDFRGDGYTF.

The chain recombines TRBV7-9 with TRBJ1-1; TRBD1 agrees at 8 bases. Per the germline V gene, CDR1 is SEHNR and CDR2 is FQNEAQ (reference sequence). CDR3 length: 16 residues. Unmatched junction bases numbered 10, after V lost 4 bases and J lost 3 bases. This CDR3 reads CASSSVRQDRDTEAFF. CDR3 sequence (DNA): TGTGCCAGCAGCTCCGTTCGTCAGGACAGGGACACTGAAGCTTTCTTT.